These 20 T cell receptor beta chains share one sample of origin, sequenced in a study of blood T cell repertoires in COVID-19. This table comes from immunoSEQ multiplex PCR, and its TCRdb copy is limited to in-frame clones, with some not included. This sample has fewer than 350,000 clones, with around 90% found just once. The sample comprised PBMCs or T cells enriched from blood (not recorded which). Receptors were obtained from a woman aged 18-35 years with acute COVID-19.

The gene calls are TRBV20-1 and TRBJ1-4, with D perhaps TRBD1 (5 bases). The CDR3 has 13 amino acids. Germline V lookup: CDR1 DFQATT, CDR2 SNEGSKA (reference sequence). V shed 3 bases and J shed 7 bases, with 12 bases lying between them. The CDR3 loop reads CSASHAGPEKLFF. The CDR3 coding sequence is TGCAGTGCTAGTCATGCAGGGCCTGAAAAACTGTTTTTT.

V gene TRBV11-2 combines with J gene TRBJ2-4; TRBD2 matches 12 bases. The CDR3 runs 19 residues. CDR1 and CDR2 from the germline V gene are SGHAT and FQNNGV. V lost 5 bases, J lost 3 bases, and 14 bases stayed unmatched. The CDR3 loop is CASSVGLAGNLLGKNIQYF. The CDR3 nucleotides are TGTGCCAGCAGCGTCGGACTAGCGGGAAATTTATTAGGCAAAAACATTCAGTACTTC.

The rearrangement uses TRBV27 and TRBJ1-1, with 8 bases identical to TRBD1. The germline CDR1 and CDR2 sequences are MNHEY and SMNVEV (reference sequence). J was trimmed by 5 bases and V by 1 base; bases with no gene match: 15. CDR3 length equals 18 residues. The CDR3, as DNA: TGTGCCAGCAGTTTATTCGGGGACCTAACAGGGGGTGGAACTGAAGCTTTCTTT. Its translation is CASSLFGDLTGGGTEAFF.

This sequence joins TRBV7-8 and TRBJ2-7; TRBD2 aligns across 14 bases. CDR1 SGHVS and CDR2 FQNEAQ come from the germline V gene. This CDR3 comprises 17 residues. With 5 bases clipped from V and 5 bases from J, the junction kept 11 bases outside the gene matches. The CDR3 loop is CASSRGGTSGSWNEQYF. CDR3 nucleotide sequence: TGTGCCAGCAGCCGAGGGGGGACTAGCGGGAGCTGGAACGAGCAGTACTTC.

V usage is TRBV30 and J usage is TRBJ1-2; 9 nucleotides agree with TRBD1. After removal of 2 bases from V and 7 bases from J, the junction contained 5 bases not matched to a gene. Germline V lookup: CDR1 GTSNPN, CDR2 SVGIG (reference sequence). The CDR3 totals 13 residues. CDR3 sequence (DNA): TGTGCCTGGAGTTTTGGGACAGGGTCTGGCTACACCTTC. Protein product: CAWSFGTGSGYTF.

The V gene is TRBV11-2, the J gene TRBJ2-1, with D unclear. Trimming removed 6 bases at V and 7 bases at J, with 10 bases between. This CDR3 region has 12 residues. Germline CDR1 and CDR2: SGHAT and FQNNGV. CDR3 loop: CASRGSRNEQFF. CDR3 DNA: TGTGCCAGCAGGGGCAGCAGGAATGAGCAGTTCTTC. The full variable domain, completed using reference TRBV11-2 and TRBJ2-1, is EAGVAQSPRYKIIEKRQSVAFWCNPISGHATLYWYQQILGQGPKLLIQFQNNGVVDDSQLPKDRFSAERLKGVDSTLKIQPAKLEDSAVYLCASRGSRNEQFFGPGTRLTVL.

J is TRBJ2-5 and V is TRBV5-1; TRBD1 agrees at 8 bases. The CDR3 sequence is 16 residues long. Germline assignment: CDR1 SGHRS and CDR2 YFSETQ. The junction had 13 bases not matched to a gene; V was cut back by 4 bases and J by 5 bases. DNA of the CDR3: TGCGCCAGCAGCGAAACGACCCGGGACAGGCCCGAGACCCAGTACTTC. This encodes CASSETTRDRPETQYF.

The chain is built from TRBV4-1 and TRBJ2-7, with TRBD2 matching 9 bases. Trimming at V came to 0 bases and at J to 4 bases, leaving 10 bases not matched to a gene. The CDR3 contains 17 residues. From germline, CDR1 is MGHRA and CDR2 YSYEKL. Written as DNA, the CDR3 is TGCGCCAGCAGCCAAGATCTCGTGCGGGAGGGCCTTTACGAGCAGTACTTC. Translating gives CASSQDLVREGLYEQYF.

This chain joins TRBV28 and TRBJ1-1; D is uncertain. The CDR3 runs to 13 residues. Germline CDR1 is MDHEN and CDR2 is SYDVKM. V was clipped by 8 bases and J by 1 base, with 11 bases between them. This chain's CDR3 is CASCPPTNTEAFF. The CDR3 bases are TGTGCCAGCTGCCCTCCTACGAACACTGAAGCTTTCTTT.

V usage is TRBV20-1 and J usage is TRBJ2-7; 7 bases align to TRBD1. The CDR3 consists of 11 residues. With V trimmed by 3 bases and J by 6 bases, 2 bases remained unmatched. CDR1 is DFQATT and CDR2 is SNEGSKA in the germline V gene (reference sequence). The CDR3 loop reads CSASNRGEQYF. CDR3 DNA sequence: TGCAGTGCTAGCAACAGGGGCGAGCAGTACTTC.

This sequence joins TRBV4-1 and TRBJ2-7; the D is unclear. From germline, CDR1 is MGHRA and CDR2 YSYEKL. V lost 4 bases, J lost 2 bases, and 12 bases lay in between. This CDR3 is built from 14 residues. CDR3 amino acids: CASSRGGGPYEQYF. DNA of the CDR3: TGCGCCAGCAGCCGCGGCGGCGGCCCCTACGAGCAGTACTTC.

The chain recombines TRBV19 with TRBJ2-7; 12 positions agree with TRBD2. Germline CDR1 is LNHDA and CDR2 is SQIVND (reference sequence). Trimming cost V 5 bases and J 4 bases; bases outside gene matches: 9. The CDR3 runs 16 residues. CDR3 nucleotides: TGTGCCAGTAGTTCTAGACTAGCGGGAGAGAGGTACGAGCAGTACTTC. This translates into CASSSRLAGERYEQYF.

This clone came up once. V gene TRBV19 combines with J gene TRBJ2-2, with 14 bases matching TRBD2. Germline V lookup: CDR1 LNHDA, CDR2 SQIVND (reference sequence). This CDR3 spans 14 amino acids. Losses at the gene ends were 8 bases for V and 8 bases for J; bases not matched to a gene: 4. CDR3 sequence (DNA): TGTGCCAGTCGACTAGCGGGAGGGCCTGGGGAGCTGTTTTTT. It translates to CASRLAGGPGELFF.

This clone occurred once. V and J are TRBV27 and TRBJ1-5, with unresolved D. CDR1 is MNHEY, CDR2 SMNVEV, per germline (reference sequence). V was trimmed by 2 bases and J by 0 bases, leaving 11 bases between them. The CDR3 extends over 16 amino acids. DNA for the CDR3: TGTGCCAGCAGTTTAAGGTGGCGCGGTAGCAATCAGCCCCAGCATTTT. It translates to CASSLRWRGSNQPQHF.

The chain links TRBV5-5 to TRBJ1-5, with D perhaps matching TRBD1 (6 bases). Trimming removed 0 bases at V and 0 bases at J, with 7 bases between. Per germline, CDR1 SGHKS and CDR2 YYEKEE (reference sequence). This CDR3 spans 15 amino acids. CDR3 in amino acids: CASSLGQVSNQPQHF. The CDR3 DNA reads TGTGCCAGCAGCTTGGGACAGGTTAGCAATCAGCCCCAGCATTTT.

V and J are TRBV7-3 and TRBJ2-6; no definite D call. Trimming shortened V by 5 bases and J by 2 bases, and 22 bases separated the two germline ends. The length of the CDR3 is 19 residues. CDR1 is SGHTA, CDR2 FQGTGA, per germline. As DNA, the CDR3 is TGTGCCAGCAGCCGAATGGGCCCCAGCATCGGTACTGGGGCCAACGTCCTGACTTTC. This sequence encodes CASSRMGPSIGTGANVLTF.

The chain uses TRBV19 and TRBJ1-2, with D possibly TRBD1 on 6 matching bases. Germline V gives CDR1 LNHDA, CDR2 SQIVND (reference sequence). Trimming shortened V by 9 bases and J by 5 bases, and 22 bases separated the two germline ends. The CDR3 loop spans 15 amino acids. The CDR3 DNA is TGTGCCAGCTCCGACCCAGGGGCCCCGGGGTATGGCTACACCTTC. Its protein is CASSDPGAPGYGYTF.

V is TRBV19 and J is TRBJ1-1, with D unresolved. V was pared by 4 bases and J by 8 bases, with 14 bases between. CDR3 length equals 13 residues. The germline V gene has CDR1 LNHDA and CDR2 SQIVND (reference sequence). The CDR3 sequence: CASSTKIMWEAFF. As DNA, the CDR3 is TGTGCCAGTAGTACTAAGATTATGTGGGAAGCTTTCTTT.

The rearrangement joins TRBV30 to TRBJ1-1, with D unclear. In germline, CDR1 is GTSNPN, CDR2 SVGIG (reference sequence). The germline V and J ends were trimmed by 1 base and 4 bases, with 7 bases remaining between them. The CDR3 is 12 residues long. CDR3 residues: CAWSGSGTEAFF. In DNA form, the CDR3 reads TGTGCCTGGAGTGGGTCAGGCACTGAAGCTTTCTTT.

This chain uses TRBV2 with TRBJ2-1; weak D call: TRBD2 (5 bases). Trimming pared 6 bases from V and 0 bases from J, leaving 12 bases between. The length of the CDR3 is 15 residues. Germline V CDR1 and CDR2: SNHLY, FYNNEI. For the CDR3, the DNA is TGTGCCAGCAGCCTCTTAGGGAGCTCCTACAATGAGCAGTTCTTC. This sequence encodes CASSLLGSSYNEQFF.